Below are 20 T cell receptor beta chains sequenced from a single sample in a study of shared clonotypes between healthy human individuals (dated by TCRdb to the early 2020s). Library generation was performed with the immunoSEQ multiplex PCR assay. This immuneACCESS table, as held by TCRdb, lists in-frame sequences with V and J called but not all clones. Of the missing ones, under half trace to an unresolved V gene in checked studies; the others have no known cause. Recorded for this sample are under 1,900,000 clones; 98% of them occurred a single time. The ten largest clonotypes hold 0.36% of the sample. The sample consisted of naive CD4+ T cells sorted from blood. The cell subset or site label, as the study defines it: CD45RA+ positively selected. Receptor source: a man aged 25 to 40 in good health.

The CDR3 is CASTQRHTGTEAFF. The CDR3 DNA sequence: TGTGCCAGTACCCAAAGACACACGGGCACTGAAGCTTTCTTT. V usage is TRBV19 and J usage is TRBJ1-1; D is ambiguous. The CDR3 contains 14 residues. V gave up 7 bases and J gave up 4 bases, with 16 bases separating them. CDR1 and CDR2 from the germline V gene are LNHDA and SQIVND (reference sequence). Supplemented by reference TRBV19 and TRBJ1-1, the full variable domain reads DGGITQSPKYLFRKEGQNVTLSCEQNLNHDAMYWYRQDPGQGLRLIYYSQIVNDFQKGDIAEGYSVSREKKESFPLTVTSAQKNPTAFYLCASTQRHTGTEAFFGQGTRLTVV.

The chain's CDR3 is CASSVTSGGFTGELFF. The CDR3 DNA reads as TGTGCCAGCAGCGTAACGAGTGGGGGGTTCACCGGGGAGCTGTTTTTT. This chain connects TRBV9 to TRBJ2-2; a weak D match, TRBD2 (6 bases). V lost 1 base and J 4 bases, leaving 14 bases between the germline ends. From germline, CDR1 is SGDLS and CDR2 YYNGEE. There are 16 residues in the CDR3. The full variable domain, with the rest looked up from reference TRBV9 and TRBJ2-2, is DSGVTQTPKHLITATGQRVTLRCSPRSGDLSVYWYQQSLDQGLQFLIQYYNGEERAKGNILERFSAQQFPDLHSELNLSSLELGDSALYFCASSVTSGGFTGELFFGEGSRLTVL.

Points on this clone: An end of the junction does not agree with germline; a read error may underlie this. The chain employs TRBV18 and TRBJ2-2, with 10 bases fitting TRBD2. The CDR3 has 16 residues. Germline V lookup: CDR1 KGHSH, CDR2 LQKENI. CDR3 loop: CASSGGTSETTRELFF. The CDR3 bases are TGTGCCAGCTCAGGGGGGACTAGCGAGACCACCCGGGAGCTGTTTTTT.

J is TRBJ2-3 and V is TRBV5-4; D gene unclear. The CDR3 covers 15 residues. The germline gives CDR1 SGHNT, CDR2 YYREEE (reference sequence). V lost 0 bases, J lost 2 bases, and 10 bases lay in between. The CDR3 DNA reads TGTGCCAGCAGCTTGGCAGGCTCCTTCACAGATACGCAGTATTTT. It is translated as CASSLAGSFTDTQYF.

This chain connects TRBV2 to TRBJ1-4; 7 bases fit TRBD1. The V and J ends lost 4 bases and 7 bases, in that order; junction bases with no gene match: 12. The CDR3 loop spans 16 amino acids. Germline CDR1 reads SNHLY; CDR2 reads FYNNEI. The DNA for the CDR3 is TGTGCCAGCAGTGCCCACATTCAGGGGGTCGGTGAAAAACTGTTTTTT. Encoded protein: CASSAHIQGVGEKLFF.

The V and J genes are TRBV7-9 and TRBJ1-5; D is undetermined. The V end lost 8 bases, the J end lost 7 bases, and 18 bases lay between the germline ends. From germline, CDR1 is SEHNR and CDR2 FQNEAQ (reference sequence). This CDR3 contains 14 residues. The CDR3 spells CASARSFFGQPQHF. In nucleotides, the CDR3 is TGTGCCAGCGCCAGAAGCTTCTTTGGCCAGCCCCAGCATTTT.

The V call is TRBV5-1, the J call TRBJ1-2, with 9 bases matching TRBD1. Germline V gene data show CDR1 as SGHRS and CDR2 as YFSETQ. The trim removed 0 bases at V and 5 bases at J, leaving 5 bases unmatched. This CDR3 contains 15 residues. This chain's CDR3 is CASSLEATGGYGYTF. The CDR3 DNA reads as TGCGCCAGCAGCTTGGAAGCGACAGGGGGATATGGCTACACCTTC.

The chain carries TRBV7-2 and TRBJ2-7, with 8 bases lining up with TRBD2. The CDR3 loop spans 15 amino acids. CDR1 is SGHTA, CDR2 FQGNSA, per germline. V was pared by 5 bases and J by 5 bases, with 11 bases of the junction left unmatched. The CDR3 nucleotides are TGTGCCAGCAGCGAGCGACTAGCGCGTTCCCACGAGCAGTACTTC. Translation gives CASSERLARSHEQYF.

Concerning this clone: It is unclear where the CDR3 begins or ends on the DNA, so no DNA is shown, and the CDR3 is as TCRdb lists it. The chain links TRBV25-1 to TRBJ2-7; the table's D gene call, TRBD2, was not cross checked with the DNA. Counting both end residues, the CDR3 totals 12 amino acids. Germline V gives CDR1 MGHDK, CDR2 SYGVNS. CDR3 residues: CASSTSVDEQYF.

The chain uses TRBV7-8 and TRBJ2-3; 12 nucleotides match TRBD2. The germline V gene encodes CDR1 SGHVS and CDR2 FQNEAQ. The ends lost 5 bases at V and 2 bases at J; junction bases unmatched: 5. The CDR3 is made up of 16 amino acids. CDR3 coding DNA: TGTGCCAGCAGCACACGGACTAGCGGGAACACAGATACGCAGTATTTT. Encoded protein: CASSTRTSGNTDTQYF.

The rearrangement joins TRBV5-1 to TRBJ2-5; D unclear. V lost 3 bases, J lost 5 bases, and 14 bases lay in between. CDR1 SGHRS and CDR2 YFSETQ come from the germline V gene. The CDR3 runs 14 residues. The CDR3 here is CASSSVGVGETQYF. The CDR3 DNA sequence: TGCGCCAGCAGCTCGGTTGGGGTCGGGGAGACCCAGTACTTC.

CDR3 nucleotide sequence: TGCGCCAGCAGCCAACGGCAGGGTGTAGGTGGCTACACCTTC. As protein: CASSQRQGVGGYTF. The chain uses TRBV5-1 and TRBJ1-2; D might be TRBD1 (5 bases). Trimming removed 4 bases from V and 7 bases from J, with 17 bases in between. CDR1 is SGHRS, CDR2 YFSETQ, per germline. The CDR3 sequence is 14 residues long.

The J gene is TRBJ2-5, the V gene TRBV18; 8 nucleotides align to TRBD2. Germline-derived CDR1 and CDR2 are KGHSH and LQKENI. This CDR3 is built from 15 residues. Unmatched junction bases numbered 9, after V lost 6 bases and J lost 3 bases. The CDR3 is CASSGTTAGEETQYF. The CDR3 DNA follows: TGTGCCAGCTCTGGGACTACAGCGGGAGAAGAGACCCAGTACTTC.

On this clone: This sample also contains other DNA sequences that code for the same CDR3. The genes are TRBV7-6 and TRBJ2-2; tentative D call: TRBD2 (5 bases). V shed 1 base and J shed 5 bases, with 8 bases lying between them. The CDR3 is 14 residues long. Germline CDR1 SGHVS, CDR2 FNYEAQ. The CDR3 coding sequence is TGTGCCAGCAGCTTAGGTTCGGGAACCGGGGAGCTGTTTTTT. Residues: CASSLGSGTGELFF.

The V call is TRBV14, the J call TRBJ2-7, with D unresolved. There are 16 residues in the CDR3. V lost 1 base to trimming and J lost 0 bases, with 13 bases between them. Per germline, CDR1 SGHDN and CDR2 FVKESK. CDR3 amino acids: CASSQVGYWSSYEQYF. CDR3 DNA: TGTGCCAGCAGCCAAGTTGGGTACTGGAGCTCCTACGAGCAGTACTTC.

The CDR3 coding sequence is TGCGCCAGCAGCTACACGGGAGACCAAGAGACCCAGTACTTC. Translating gives CASSYTGDQETQYF. This chain uses TRBV5-1 with TRBJ2-5, with a tentative D call TRBD2 (6 bases). The CDR3 totals 14 residues. V was trimmed by 3 bases and J by 0 bases, leaving 9 bases between them. Looked up from germline, CDR1 is SGHRS and CDR2 is YFSETQ.

V gene TRBV11-2 combines with J gene TRBJ2-1; D is possibly TRBD1 (6 bases). This CDR3 has 14 residues. CDR1 is SGHAT and CDR2 is FQNNGV in the germline V gene. The germline V and J ends were trimmed by 5 bases and 2 bases, with 10 bases remaining between them. In DNA, the CDR3 is TGTGCCAGCAGCGCCAGGGACACCTACAATGAGCAGTTCTTC. It encodes CASSARDTYNEQFF.

The chain is built from TRBV28 and TRBJ2-2; perhaps D is TRBD1 or TRBD2 (5 bases each). With 6 bases removed from V and 4 bases from J, the gap between germline ends came to 18 bases. The length of the CDR3 is 16 residues. CDR1 MDHEN and CDR2 SYDVKM come from the germline V gene. The CDR3 region has the DNA TGTGCCAGCAGCCACTGGGACGGAATACCCACCGGGGAGCTGTTTTTT. Translating gives CASSHWDGIPTGELFF.

The J gene is TRBJ2-7, the V gene TRBV28; D possibly corresponds to TRBD1 (5 bases). Trimming pared 1 base from V and 1 base from J, leaving 11 bases between. The CDR3 has 15 amino acids. Germline CDR1 reads MDHEN; CDR2 reads SYDVKM. The chain's CDR3 is CASSLSGQGSYEQYF. CDR3 sequence (DNA): TGTGCCAGCAGTTTATCAGGGCAGGGTTCCTACGAGCAGTACTTC.

The chain is built from TRBV28 and TRBJ1-2, with TRBD1 matching 11 bases. The trim removed 4 bases at V and 4 bases at J, leaving 5 bases unmatched. CDR3 length: 15 amino acids. Germline lookup yields CDR1 MDHEN and CDR2 SYDVKM. This CDR3 is CASSSRTGGGYGYTF. CDR3 nucleotide sequence: TGTGCCAGCAGTTCAAGGACAGGGGGCGGCTATGGCTACACCTTC.